Below are 18 T cell receptor beta chains sequenced from a single sample in a study of graft-versus-host responses after intestinal transplantation (dated by TCRdb to the early 2020s). The meaning of the sample's time point label: cells obtained before transplantation from donor or recipient. Libraries were built with the immunoSEQ multiplex PCR assay. The table comes from immuneACCESS by way of TCRdb, which keeps in-frame sequences with V and J called. Part of the clones is missing from these tables; in studies checked, under half for an unresolved V gene and the rest for unknown reasons. For this sample the table gives fewer than 95,000 clones, of which roughly 93% were detected only once. The ten top clones hold about 0.5% of the sample. These receptors have no identified antigens. The sample here was unstimulated CD8+ T cells sorted from spleen or lymph node cells, taken before intestinal transplant. Every receptor here comes from a human donor who received an intestinal transplant.

This chain uses TRBV29-1 with TRBJ1-6; D is undetermined. From germline, CDR1 is SQVTM and CDR2 ANQGSEA. The germline V and J ends were trimmed by 7 bases and 3 bases, with 7 bases remaining between them. The CDR3 covers 12 residues. The CDR3 spells CSEHFYNSPLHF. DNA for the CDR3: TGCAGCGAGCACTTCTATAATTCACCCCTCCACTTT.

V gene TRBV19 combines with J gene TRBJ2-1; D may be TRBD1 (6 bases). Germline lookup yields CDR1 LNHDA and CDR2 SQIVND (reference sequence). The V end lost 1 base, the J end lost 3 bases, and 10 bases lay between the germline ends. This CDR3 comprises 15 residues. This chain's CDR3 is CASSIGGTFYNEQFF. In DNA, the CDR3 is TGTGCCAGTAGTATAGGGGGGACATTCTACAATGAGCAGTTCTTC.

The chain has TRBV4-1 and TRBJ2-7; TRBD1 aligns across 12 bases. The V gene's germline CDR1 is MGHRA and CDR2 YSYEKL. With V trimmed by 1 base and J by 6 bases, 4 bases remained unmatched. The CDR3 contains 15 residues. The CDR3 DNA is TGCGCCAGCAGCCAAGCGGGACAGGGGGCGAGCGAGCAGTACTTC. Translating it yields CASSQAGQGASEQYF.

In its sample, this clone was seen once. This chain links TRBV9 with TRBJ2-2, with 7 bases matching TRBD1. V lost 3 bases to trimming and J lost 7 bases; unmatched junction nucleotides: 6. Germline CDR1 is SGDLS and CDR2 is YYNGEE. The CDR3 contains 14 residues. CDR3 residues: CASSERQGYGELFF. For the CDR3, the DNA is TGTGCCAGCAGCGAAAGACAGGGTTACGGGGAGCTGTTTTTT. Filled out from reference TRBV9 and TRBJ2-2, the complete variable domain reads DSGVTQTPKHLITATGQRVTLRCSPRSGDLSVYWYQQSLDQGLQFLIQYYNGEERAKGNILERFSAQQFPDLHSELNLSSLELGDSALYFCASSERQGYGELFFGEGSRLTVL.

V usage is TRBV5-6 and J usage is TRBJ2-5, with 8 nucleotides matching TRBD1. The CDR3 has 15 residues. Losses at the gene ends were 3 bases for V and 2 bases for J; bases not matched to a gene: 6. Germline V gene sequence: CDR1 SGHDT, CDR2 YYEEEE. Here the CDR3 DNA reads TGTGCCAGCAGCTCCTTTCGGACAGGGCAAGAGACCCAGTACTTC. It is translated as CASSSFRTGQETQYF.

The chain links TRBV21-1 to TRBJ1-4; the D segment call TRBD1 is taken from the table without a DNA check. TRBV21-1 is labeled a pseudogene. CDR3 length: 15 amino acids. The CDR3 spells CASRQTHRGREKLFF. The CDR3 DNA reads TGTGCCAGCAGACAGACCCACAGGGGACGTGAAAAACTGTTTTTT.

Notes on this clone: This CDR3 is also generated by other DNA sequences in the sample. The chain is built from TRBV29-1 and TRBJ2-1; 10 bases map to TRBD2. Germline lookup yields CDR1 SQVTM and CDR2 ANQGSEA. Trimming removed 4 bases from V and 6 bases from J; junction bases left unmatched: 9. The CDR3 has 15 amino acids. Written as DNA, the CDR3 is TGCAGCGTTGTCTTACTAGCGGGGCGGGCCAATGAGCAGTTCTTC. Encoded protein: CSVVLLAGRANEQFF.

This chain connects TRBV30 to TRBJ2-1; D might be TRBD2 (7 bases). The V end was cut by 2 bases, the J end by 9 bases, with 14 bases between. CDR1 and CDR2 (germline): GTSNPN, SVGIG (reference sequence). The CDR3 is 13 amino acids. CDR3 DNA: TGTGCCTGGAGTAAGTCGGGGGGCTCTGAGCAGTTCTTC. Protein: CAWSKSGGSEQFF.

The chain couples TRBV19 to TRBJ1-2; no definite D call. CDR1 LNHDA and CDR2 SQIVND come from the germline V gene (reference sequence). The V end was cut by 0 bases, the J end by 3 bases, with 17 bases between. The CDR3 length is 17 residues. The CDR3 is CASSIDGRGLSDYGYTF. The CDR3 coding sequence is TGTGCCAGTAGTATAGATGGCCGCGGACTGTCAGACTATGGCTACACCTTC.

This rearrangement joins TRBV6-5 to TRBJ2-5; D uncertain. The CDR3 length is 12 residues. Trimming shortened V by 6 bases and J by 7 bases, and 12 bases separated the two germline ends. Germline CDR1 is MNHEY and CDR2 is SVGAGI. DNA for the CDR3: TGTGCCAGCAGCTCAACAGACGTGACCCAGTACTTC. This sequence encodes CASSSTDVTQYF.

The CDR3 reads CASGLVSSGTDALLSGNTIYF. CDR3 bases: TGTGCTAGTGGTTTGGTAAGTTCCGGGACAGACGCTCTCCTCTCTGGAAACACCATATATTTT. The V and J genes are TRBV12-5 and TRBJ1-3, with 7 positions matching TRBD1. Germline loops: CDR1 LGHNT, CDR2 FRNRAP. The CDR3 runs to 21 residues. The V gene end was trimmed by 0 bases and the J gene end by 0 bases; junction bases not matched to a gene: 17. The whole variable domain, remainder taken from reference TRBV12-5 and TRBJ1-3, is DARVTQTPRHKVTEMGQEVTMRCQPILGHNTVFWYRQTMMQGLELLAYFRNRAPLDDSGMPKDRFSAEMPDATLATLKIQPSEPRDSAVYFCASGLVSSGTDALLSGNTIYFGEGSWLTVV.

The chain joins TRBV27 to TRBJ1-5; no clear D. V dropped 3 bases and J dropped 7 bases, with 13 bases sitting between them. The CDR3 contains 14 residues. Germline lookup yields CDR1 MNHEY and CDR2 SMNVEV (reference sequence). The CDR3 protein is CASSFSGVGQPQHF. CDR3 sequence (DNA): TGTGCCAGCAGTTTCTCCGGGGTAGGGCAGCCCCAGCATTTT.

This chain uses TRBV4-3 with TRBJ2-7; 10 nucleotides agree with TRBD2. V lost 3 bases, J lost 4 bases, and 9 bases stayed unmatched. The CDR3 has 16 residues. Germline lookup yields CDR1 LGHNA and CDR2 YSLEER. The CDR3 sequence is CASSHASGGLIYEQYF. The DNA for the CDR3 is TGCGCCAGCAGCCATGCTAGCGGGGGACTGATATACGAGCAGTACTTC.

In the case of this clone: The junction shows a germline mismatch at one end, possibly a read error. The chain links TRBV6-5 to TRBJ2-5, with D tentatively TRBD2 (5 bases). CDR3 size: 14 residues. Germline assignment: CDR1 MNHEY and CDR2 SVGAGI. CDR3 nucleotide sequence: TGTGCCAGCAGGCTATCTAGCTCCCAAAAGACCCAGTACTTC. Amino acids: CASRLSSSQKTQYF.

V and J are TRBV4-1 and TRBJ2-1, with 11 nucleotides matching TRBD2. This CDR3 region has 17 residues. Per germline, CDR1 MGHRA and CDR2 YSYEKL. V gave up 2 bases and J gave up 8 bases; unmatched junction bases: 11. This CDR3 reads CASSQLPGLAEGDEQFF. The CDR3 DNA reads TGCGCCAGCAGCCAACTTCCGGGACTAGCGGAGGGGGATGAGCAGTTCTTC.

This chain joins TRBV6-1 and TRBJ2-6; no firm D call. Germline CDR1 is MNHNS and CDR2 is SASEGT. The CDR3 is 16 residues long. V lost 3 bases to trimming and J lost 0 bases, with 9 bases between them. This CDR3 reads CASSDYTVSGANVLTF. The CDR3 DNA follows: TGTGCCAGCAGTGACTACACAGTCTCTGGGGCCAACGTCCTGACTTTC.

The chain uses TRBV6-1 and TRBJ2-7; no clear D gene. The CDR3 runs 14 residues. Germline-derived CDR1 and CDR2 are MNHNS and SASEGT. The V and J ends lost 0 bases and 3 bases respectively, with 9 bases between them. The CDR3 here is CASSEAPHSYEQYF. The CDR3 DNA is TGTGCCAGCAGTGAAGCCCCCCATAGCTACGAGCAGTACTTC.

With respect to this clone: The germline gene is not matched at one end of the junction; a read error may be the cause. This chain connects TRBV20-1 to TRBJ1-5, with D unresolved. The CDR3 contains 10 residues. CDR1 and CDR2 (germline): DFQATT, SNEGSKA (reference sequence). The CDR3 DNA follows: TGCAGTGCTAGCTATCAGCCCCAGCATTTT. Protein sequence: CSASYQPQHF.